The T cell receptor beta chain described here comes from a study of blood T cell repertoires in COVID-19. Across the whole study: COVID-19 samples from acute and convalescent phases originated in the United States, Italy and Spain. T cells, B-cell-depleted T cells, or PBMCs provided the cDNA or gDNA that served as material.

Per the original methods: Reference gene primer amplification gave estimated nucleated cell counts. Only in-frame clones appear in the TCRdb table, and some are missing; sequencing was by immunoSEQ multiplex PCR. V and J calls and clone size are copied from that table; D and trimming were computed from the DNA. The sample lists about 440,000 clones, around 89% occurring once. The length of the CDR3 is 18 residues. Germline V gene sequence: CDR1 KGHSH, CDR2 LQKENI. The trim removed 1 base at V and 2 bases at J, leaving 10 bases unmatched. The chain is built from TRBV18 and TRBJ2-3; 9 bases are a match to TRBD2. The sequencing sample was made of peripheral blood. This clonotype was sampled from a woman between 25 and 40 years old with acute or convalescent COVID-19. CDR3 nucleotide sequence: TGTGCCAGCTCACCACAAAGGAGGACTAGCGAGGTCACAGATACGCAGTATTTT. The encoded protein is CASSPQRRTSEVTDTQYF.